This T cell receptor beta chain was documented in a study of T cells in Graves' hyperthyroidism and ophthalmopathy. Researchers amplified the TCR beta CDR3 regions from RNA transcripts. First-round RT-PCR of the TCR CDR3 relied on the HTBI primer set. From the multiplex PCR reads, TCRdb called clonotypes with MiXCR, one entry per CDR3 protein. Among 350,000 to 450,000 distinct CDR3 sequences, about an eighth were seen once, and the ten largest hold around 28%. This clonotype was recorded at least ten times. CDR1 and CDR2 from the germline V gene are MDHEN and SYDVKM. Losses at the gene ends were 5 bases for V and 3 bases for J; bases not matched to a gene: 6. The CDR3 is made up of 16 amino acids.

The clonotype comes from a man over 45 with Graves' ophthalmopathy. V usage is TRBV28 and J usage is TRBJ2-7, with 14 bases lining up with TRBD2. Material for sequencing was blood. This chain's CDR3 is CASSPLGLAGDYEQYF. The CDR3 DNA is TGTGCCAGCAGTCCCTTGGGACTAGCGGGAGACTACGAGCAGTACTTC.